The TCR beta chain described here comes from a study of blood T cell repertoires in COVID-19 (dated by TCRdb to the early 2020s). For the wider study: Samples from collaborators originated in the United States, Italy and Spain and spanned both the acute and convalescent phases of COVID-19. The material from the prospective study consisted of cDNA or gDNA derived from T cells, B-cell-depleted T cells, or PBMCs. Subjects who had been exposed to COVID-19, were actively infected with it, or had recovered from it provided the deeply sampled blood TCRbeta repertoires that made up the dataset. The repertoires were released in a freely available public database meant as a resource for research on the immune response to SARS-CoV-2. The samples were drawn from the first 160 participants of the ongoing ImmuneRACE study and from some 1,300 subjects provided by 6 global collaborators. The sample metadata nearly always contained a de-identified subject ID, COVID-19 status, age in years and sex. Where HLA class I and class II types were available, the types were taken from metadata supplied by the sample provider, not from assay-based typing. The investigation overall reported the following: The quantity of clinical and demographic metadata differed by source and by participant and was supplied without curation.

The cysteine opens and the phenylalanine closes a CDR3 of 17 amino acids. Kept here is only the CDR3 DNA, which spans 51 bases and is read in frame from base 1. TCRbeta CDR3 regions were amplified from genomic DNA using the immunoSEQ Assay, a bias-controlled multiplex PCR. The source study handled its data this way. The number of nucleated cells in each sample was estimated from the amplification of reference gene primers within the assay. To quantify the absolute abundance of each unique TCRbeta CDR3 rearrangement, sequence reads were collapsed and filtered. Productive Simpson clonality was computed per sample as the square root of Simpson's diversity index over productive rearrangements. Entries here come from immuneACCESS through TCRdb and include only in-frame sequences with V and J called. Some clones fail to appear in such tables; in the studies checked, an unresolved V gene covers under half of the shortfall, and the cause of the remainder is unknown. That table furnishes V, J and clone size, whereas the DNA furnished D and trimming. The sample table holds just over 150,000 clones, of which about 92% were seen once. About 4.8% of the sample belongs to the ten largest clones.

At one collaborating source in Seattle, patients were enrolled during active infection and were followed longitudinally through the course of disease. Collaborating institutions collected whole blood in K2EDTA tubes following their own protocols. Collaborator samples were shipped for TCRbeta analysis as frozen whole blood, isolated PBMCs, or DNA extracted from either sample type. As regards this clone: The clone's antigen remains unknown. No base quality values were provided; no much bigger clone lies one nucleotide off.

The TCR sequence derives from a man aged 25-45 years with COVID-19, enrolled during active disease. Sequencing used peripheral blood. In this chain, TRBV21-1 is recombined with TRBJ2-3; the DNA was not used to check the table's D call, TRBD2. TRBV21-1 represents a pseudogene. The nucleotide sequence is given as TGTGCCAGCCATTCCAAGGGGGGGGAACCTAGCACAGATACGCAGTATTTT. Translated, this gives CASHSKGGEPSTDTQYF.